The subject of this entry is one TCR beta chain. These data originate in a study of blood T cell repertoires in COVID-19. As for the study in general: Material from acute and convalescent COVID-19 was sourced from the United States, Italy and Spain. T cells, B-cell-depleted T cells, or PBMCs supplied cDNA or gDNA.

CDR3 size: 15 residues. Trimming cost V 5 bases and J 6 bases; bases outside gene matches: 5. Germline CDR1 is MNHNY and CDR2 is SVGAGI (reference sequence). In the original processing: Reference gene primer amplification yielded estimated nucleated cell counts. Assay used: immunoSEQ multiplex PCR; TCRdb lists only in-frame clones, some missing. V, J and clone size reflect that table, while D and trimming were determined from the DNA. The profile shows under 110,000 clones, approximately 92% of them singletons. The TCR sequence derives from a man in his fifties or sixties with active COVID-19. Input material: peripheral blood. This chain connects TRBV6-6 to TRBJ2-1; 12 bases match TRBD2. CDR3 sequence reads: CASSPQLAGGNEQFF. In DNA, the CDR3 is TGTGCCAGCAGTCCCCAACTAGCGGGAGGCAATGAGCAGTTCTTC.